Shown below are 29 T cell receptor beta chains from a single sample sequenced in a study of shared clonotypes between healthy human individuals. This table comes from immunoSEQ multiplex PCR, and its TCRdb copy is limited to in-frame clones, with some not included. The data contain about 560,000 clones, 70% to 80% of them seen just once; the ten biggest clones take up around 12%. Sequencing was carried out using PBMCs. These TCRs come from a woman aged 40 to 50 in good health. Some clones in this sample may be carry-over from other donors' samples.

The V gene is TRBV6-5, the J gene TRBJ1-5, with unresolved D. Germline CDR1 and CDR2: MNHEY and SVGAGI. Between the trimmed V and J ends, which lost 6 bases and 0 bases, there was a span of 12 bases. This CDR3 is built from 15 residues. This CDR3 is CASRLYGDSNQPQHF. The CDR3 nucleotides read TGTGCCAGCAGACTATACGGTGATAGCAATCAGCCCCAGCATTTT.

This rearrangement joins TRBV5-1 to TRBJ1-2; 7 nucleotides agree with TRBD1. The CDR3 covers 16 residues. Per the germline V gene, CDR1 is SGHRS and CDR2 is YFSETQ. Trimming took 3 bases from V and 2 from J; bases not matched to a gene: 10. CDR3 nucleotides: TGCGCCAGCAGCTCGGGCAGGGGGAGTGGCAACTATGGCTACACCTTC. Protein: CASSSGRGSGNYGYTF.

This CDR3 is CASSVGQGGGEKLFF. CDR3 DNA sequence: TGTGCCAGCAGTGTTGGACAGGGAGGAGGTGAAAAACTGTTTTTT. The chain recombines TRBV2 with TRBJ1-4; 8 bases fit TRBD1. In germline, CDR1 is SNHLY, CDR2 FYNNEI. There are 15 residues in the CDR3. V lost 4 bases and J lost 7; bases outside the gene matches: 8.

This rearrangement joins TRBV7-8 to TRBJ1-3; 7 bases align to TRBD1. Looked up from germline, CDR1 is SGHVS and CDR2 is FQNEAQ. Trimming took 3 bases from V and 11 from J; bases not matched to a gene: 7. The CDR3 loop spans 13 amino acids. Here the CDR3 DNA reads TGTGCCAGCAGCTTCAGACAGGGTTCCCCCATATATTTT. It is translated as CASSFRQGSPIYF.

With respect to this clone: The sample holds other DNA sequences that translate to the same CDR3. CDR3 nucleotide sequence: TGTGCCAGCAGCTTACTAGCGGGAGGGCCGTTAGATACGCAGTATTTT. This gives the protein CASSLLAGGPLDTQYF. The gene calls are TRBV7-2 and TRBJ2-3, with 12 bases matching TRBD2. This CDR3 contains 16 residues. CDR1 is SGHTA, CDR2 FQGNSA, per germline. V lost 2 bases to trimming and J lost 5 bases; unmatched junction nucleotides: 5.

CDR3 DNA: TGTGCCAGCAGCTTTAGTAGAGGGAACACCGGGGAGCTGTTTTTT. It yields the protein CASSFSRGNTGELFF. The rearrangement links TRBV5-4 to TRBJ2-2, with D unclear. Between the trimmed V and J ends, which lost 2 bases and 1 base, there was a span of 9 bases. Germline loops: CDR1 SGHNT, CDR2 YYREEE (reference sequence). The CDR3 is made up of 15 amino acids.

As to this clone: Additional DNA sequences in this sample encode the identical CDR3. V and J are TRBV7-9 and TRBJ2-7; D call uncertain. This CDR3 is built from 12 residues. CDR1 and CDR2 (germline): SEHNR, FQNEAQ (reference sequence). The V and J ends lost 1 base and 4 bases respectively, with 5 bases between them. The CDR3: CASSLGAYEQYF. The CDR3 DNA reads as TGTGCCAGCAGCTTAGGTGCGTACGAGCAGTACTTC. The entire variable domain, with the rest obtained from reference TRBV7-9 and TRBJ2-7, is as follows: DTGVSQNPRHKITKRGQNVTFRCDPISEHNRLYWYRQTLGQGPEFLTYFQNEAQLEKSRLLSDRFSAERPKGSFSTLEIQRTEQGDSAMYLCASSLGAYEQYFGPGTRLTVT.

This rearrangement joins TRBV7-9 to TRBJ1-4, with TRBD1 identical over 10 bases. The CDR3 runs to 17 residues. Germline CDR1 reads SEHNR; CDR2 reads FQNEAQ (reference sequence). J lost 4 bases, V lost 1 base, and 6 bases had no gene match. The CDR3 here is CASSLEVGTGVNEKLFF. CDR3 nucleotides: TGTGCCAGCAGCTTAGAAGTTGGGACAGGGGTTAATGAAAAACTGTTTTTT.

This clone has only one observation. This sequence joins TRBV28 and TRBJ2-5, with TRBD1 identical over 9 bases. Trimming at V came to 3 bases and at J to 0 bases, leaving 8 bases not matched to a gene. The germline V gene has CDR1 MDHEN and CDR2 SYDVKM. The CDR3 has 17 amino acids. The CDR3 reads CASSFRTGQGYQETQYF. The CDR3 DNA is TGTGCCAGCAGTTTCAGGACCGGACAGGGGTACCAAGAGACCCAGTACTTC. The entire variable domain, with the rest obtained from reference TRBV28 and TRBJ2-5, is as follows: DVKVTQSSRYLVKRTGEKVFLECVQDMDHENMFWYRQDPGLGLRLIYFSYDVKMKEKGDIPEGYSVSREKKERFSLILESASTNQTSMYLCASSFRTGQGYQETQYFGPGTRLLVL.

This chain connects TRBV19 to TRBJ2-1; 10 bases fit TRBD2. The CDR3 runs to 16 residues. V trimming: 7 bases; J trimming: 0 bases; junction bases outside the gene matches: 6. Per the germline V gene, CDR1 is LNHDA and CDR2 is SQIVND (reference sequence). CDR3 sequence reads: CASTRLAGSSYNEQFF. In DNA, the CDR3 is TGTGCCAGTACCAGACTAGCGGGTAGCTCCTACAATGAGCAGTTCTTC. Full variable domain (remainder filled in from reference TRBV19 and TRBJ2-1): DGGITQSPKYLFRKEGQNVTLSCEQNLNHDAMYWYRQDPGQGLRLIYYSQIVNDFQKGDIAEGYSVSREKKESFPLTVTSAQKNPTAFYLCASTRLAGSSYNEQFFGPGTRLTVL.

This chain links TRBV11-2 with TRBJ2-3, with 7 nucleotides matching TRBD2. The CDR3 consists of 16 residues. Germline CDR1 and CDR2: SGHAT and FQNNGV. Trimming cost V 4 bases and J 8 bases; bases outside gene matches: 15. CDR3 region: CASSSLSGEKTGTQYF. The CDR3 nucleotides are TGTGCCAGCAGCTCCTTAAGCGGGGAGAAAACGGGTACGCAGTATTTT.

This chain joins TRBV19 and TRBJ2-7, with D possibly TRBD2 on 5 matching bases. The CDR3 loop spans 13 amino acids. Looked up from germline, CDR1 is LNHDA and CDR2 is SQIVND (reference sequence). The ends were cut back, 6 bases at V and 5 bases at J, with 14 bases in the middle. The chain's CDR3 is CASSSTRADEQYF. The DNA for the CDR3 is TGTGCCAGTAGCTCCACTAGGGCAGACGAGCAGTACTTC.

This chain links TRBV29-1 with TRBJ2-5, with D possibly TRBD2 on 5 matching bases. Germline values: CDR1 SQVTM, CDR2 ANQGSEA. The CDR3 is made up of 10 amino acids. This chain's CDR3 is CSGGVETQYF. The CDR3 bases are TGCAGTGGAGGCGTTGAGACCCAGTACTTC.

The rearrangement joins TRBV7-3 to TRBJ2-2, with D possibly TRBD2 on 7 matching bases. CDR1 SGHTA and CDR2 FQGTGA come from the germline V gene. Trimming removed 0 bases at V and 3 bases at J, with 14 bases between. This CDR3 has 17 residues. The CDR3 nucleotides are TGTGCCAGCAGCTTAACTGGCTGGGAGGGGGACACCGGGGAGCTGTTTTTT. This translates into CASSLTGWEGDTGELFF.

The genes are TRBV30 and TRBJ1-2; possible D gene TRBD1, 5 bases. The CDR3 runs to 12 residues. The V end lost 5 bases, the J end lost 3 bases, and 10 bases lay between the germline ends. In germline, CDR1 is GTSNPN, CDR2 SVGIG (reference sequence). The CDR3 protein is CAWRGGDYGYTF. The CDR3, as DNA: TGTGCCTGGCGGGGAGGGGACTATGGCTACACCTTC.

This chain joins TRBV2 and TRBJ2-2; D is unclear. Trimming stripped 6 bases from V and 1 base from J, with 12 bases between. The CDR3 loop spans 15 amino acids. Germline CDR1 reads SNHLY; CDR2 reads FYNNEI. The CDR3 spells CASSPGPGNTGELFF. In DNA, the CDR3 is TGTGCCAGCAGCCCAGGACCCGGGAACACCGGGGAGCTGTTTTTT. Combining the CDR3 with reference TRBV2 and TRBJ2-2 gives the whole variable domain EPEVTQTPSHQVTQMGQEVILRCVPISNHLYFYWYRQILGQKVEFLVSFYNNEISEKSEIFDDQFSVERPDGSNFTLKIRSTKLEDSAMYFCASSPGPGNTGELFFGEGSRLTVL.

The V gene is TRBV19, the J gene TRBJ2-2, with D perhaps given as TRBD1 or TRBD2 (5 bases each). CDR1 is LNHDA, CDR2 SQIVND, per germline (reference sequence). The CDR3 is 16 residues long. Trimming took 4 bases from V and 3 from J, leaving 15 bases between them. The CDR3 DNA reads as TGTGCCAGTAGTAATCAGGGAGCCTTGGACACCGGGGAGCTGTTTTTT. Translation: CASSNQGALDTGELFF. The full variable domain, rest sourced from reference TRBV19 and TRBJ2-2, is DGGITQSPKYLFRKEGQNVTLSCEQNLNHDAMYWYRQDPGQGLRLIYYSQIVNDFQKGDIAEGYSVSREKKESFPLTVTSAQKNPTAFYLCASSNQGALDTGELFFGEGSRLTVL.

Of note for this clone: The sample carries other DNA sequences with the same CDR3. This chain links TRBV6-4 with TRBJ1-1, with unresolved D. V dropped 2 bases and J dropped 1 base, with 5 bases sitting between them. Germline CDR1 is MRHNA and CDR2 is SNTAGT. CDR3 length equals 13 residues. CDR3 amino acids: CASSDQANTEAFF. CDR3 DNA: TGTGCCAGCAGTGACCAGGCGAACACTGAAGCTTTCTTT.

The chain combines TRBV2 with TRBJ1-4; D call uncertain. This CDR3 has 14 amino acids. V gave up 6 bases and J gave up 3 bases, with 11 bases separating them. Germline CDR1 SNHLY, CDR2 FYNNEI. DNA of the CDR3: TGTGCCAGCAGGGGAGGGTACGCTAATGAAAAACTGTTTTTT. Translating gives CASRGGYANEKLFF. Full variable domain (rest looked up from reference TRBV2 and TRBJ1-4): EPEVTQTPSHQVTQMGQEVILRCVPISNHLYFYWYRQILGQKVEFLVSFYNNEISEKSEIFDDQFSVERPDGSNFTLKIRSTKLEDSAMYFCASRGGYANEKLFFGSGTQLSVL.

Details on this clone: It is likely a read error: a sequence one base away is far more abundant. J is TRBJ2-7 and V is TRBV7-9; D possibly corresponds to TRBD1 (7 bases). V dropped 0 bases and J dropped 1 base, with 22 bases sitting between them. Germline V gene lookup returns CDR1 SEHNR and CDR2 FQNEAQ (reference sequence). CDR3 length equals 19 residues. This CDR3 reads CASSLAVRAGGLGSYEQYF. CDR3 sequence (DNA): TGTGCCAGCAGCTTAGCGGTGAGAGCAGGGGGACTGGGGTCCTACGAGCAGTACTTC.

This chain links TRBV6-6 with TRBJ2-7; TRBD1 might be the D (7 bases). The CDR3 contains 15 residues. Trimming pared 6 bases from V and 4 bases from J, leaving 19 bases between. Germline V gene data show CDR1 as MNHNY and CDR2 as SVGAGI (reference sequence). Written as DNA, the CDR3 is TGTGCCAGCAGCACCCAGGGGGGCGTCAGGTACGAGCAGTACTTC. This encodes CASSTQGGVRYEQYF.

The chain employs TRBV10-3 and TRBJ2-5; possible D gene TRBD2, 6 bases. With 10 bases removed from V and 3 bases from J, the gap between germline ends came to 21 bases. This CDR3 spans 15 amino acids. Germline V gene data show CDR1 as ENHRY and CDR2 as SYGVKD. The DNA for the CDR3 is TGTGCCACGTCGAAGGGACTTGGGGTAGAAGAGACCCAGTACTTC. Its translation: CATSKGLGVEETQYF.

Only a few counts were recorded for this clone. The chain carries TRBV4-3 and TRBJ2-5; 9 bases align to TRBD2. The DNA end favors TRBJ2-7, so the J call may be wrong. Germline loops: CDR1 LGHNA, CDR2 YSLEER. There are 15 residues in the CDR3. The CDR3 protein is CASSQVAGGPYEQYF. CDR3 nucleotides: TGCGCCAGCAGCCAAGTCGCGGGAGGGCCCTACGAGCAGTACTTC.

The sample holds one count of this clone. One base separates it from a far larger clone, so it is likely a read error. This rearrangement joins TRBV6-1 to TRBJ2-7; D might be TRBD1 (6 bases). There are 15 residues in the CDR3. Germline V gene data show CDR1 as MNHNS and CDR2 as SASEGT. The CDR3 spells CASSERQDHSHEQYF. CDR3 coding DNA: TGTGCCAGCAGTGAACGACAGGACCACTCCCACGAGCAGTACTTC.

The chain combines TRBV18 with TRBJ1-6, with TRBD1 as a possible D gene (6 bases). V was clipped by 3 bases and J by 7 bases, with 13 bases between them. Germline CDR1 reads KGHSH; CDR2 reads LQKENI. The CDR3 totals 15 residues. CDR3 sequence reads: CASSPNRDGNSPLHF. The CDR3 DNA follows: TGTGCCAGCTCACCGAACAGGGACGGGAATTCACCCCTCCACTTT.

The chain couples TRBV28 to TRBJ2-7; the D is unclear. Per germline, CDR1 MDHEN and CDR2 SYDVKM. The CDR3 extends over 12 amino acids. The ends were cut back, 4 bases at V and 1 base at J, with 5 bases in the middle. Here the CDR3 reads CASSWASYEQYF. The DNA for the CDR3 is TGTGCCAGCAGTTGGGCATCCTACGAGCAGTACTTC.

The rearrangement links TRBV7-9 to TRBJ2-7; D remains ambiguous. The V gene lost 1 base and the J gene lost 1 base, with 14 bases spanning the gap. The CDR3 consists of 16 residues. The germline V gene encodes CDR1 SEHNR and CDR2 FQNEAQ (reference sequence). CDR3 sequence reads: CASSLDGIVGSYEQYF. In DNA form, the CDR3 reads TGTGCCAGCAGCTTAGACGGTATAGTCGGGTCCTACGAGCAGTACTTC.

The chain carries TRBV7-9 and TRBJ2-4, with a weak D call TRBD2 (6 bases). V dropped 3 bases and J dropped 8 bases, with 14 bases sitting between them. Germline CDR1 and CDR2: SEHNR and FQNEAQ (reference sequence). The CDR3 sequence is 14 residues long. CDR3 amino acids: CASSFSRDSDIQYF. In nucleotides, the CDR3 is TGTGCCAGCAGCTTTAGCAGGGACTCCGACATTCAGTACTTC.

The chain links TRBV5-1 to TRBJ1-1; 7 bases align to TRBD1. Germline V lookup: CDR1 SGHRS, CDR2 YFSETQ. J gave up 3 bases and V 4 bases, and 9 bases lay outside the gene matches. This CDR3 is built from 15 residues. The CDR3: CASSGDTGDYTEAFF. The CDR3 DNA reads TGCGCCAGCAGCGGCGACACAGGGGATTACACTGAAGCTTTCTTT. Based on the CDR3 plus reference TRBV5-1 and TRBJ1-1, the full variable domain is KAGVTQTPRYLIKTRGQQVTLSCSPISGHRSVSWYQQTPGQGLQFLFEYFSETQRNKGNFPGRFSGRQFSNSRSEMNVSTLELGDSALYLCASSGDTGDYTEAFFGQGTRLTVV.